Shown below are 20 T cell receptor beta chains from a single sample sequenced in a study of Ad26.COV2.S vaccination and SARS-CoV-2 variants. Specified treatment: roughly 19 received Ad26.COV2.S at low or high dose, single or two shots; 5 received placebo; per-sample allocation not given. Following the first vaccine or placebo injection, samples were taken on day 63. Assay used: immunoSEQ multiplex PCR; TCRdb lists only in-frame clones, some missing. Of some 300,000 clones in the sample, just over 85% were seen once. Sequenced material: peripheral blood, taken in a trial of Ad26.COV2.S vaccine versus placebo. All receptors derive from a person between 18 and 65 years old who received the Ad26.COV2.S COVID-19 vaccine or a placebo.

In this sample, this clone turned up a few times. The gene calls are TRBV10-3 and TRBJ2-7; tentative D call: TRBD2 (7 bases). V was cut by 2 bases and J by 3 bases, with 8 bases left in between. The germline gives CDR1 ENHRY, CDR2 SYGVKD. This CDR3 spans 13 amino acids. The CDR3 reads CAISERGGYEQYF. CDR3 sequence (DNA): TGTGCCATCAGTGAGAGGGGGGGCTACGAGCAGTACTTC.

CDR3 protein: CASSYEETQYF. The CDR3 region has the DNA TGTGCCAGCAGTTACGAGGAGACCCAGTACTTC. J is TRBJ2-5 and V is TRBV6-2 or TRBV6-3; D gene uncertain. The CDR3 is 11 residues long. CDR1 and CDR2 from the germline V gene are MNHEY and SVGEGT. Trimming removed 2 bases at V and 5 bases at J, with 3 bases between.

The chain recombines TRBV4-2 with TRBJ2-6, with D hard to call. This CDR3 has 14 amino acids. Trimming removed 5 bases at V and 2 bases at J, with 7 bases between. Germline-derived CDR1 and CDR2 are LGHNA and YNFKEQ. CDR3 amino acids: CASSGFPGANVLTF. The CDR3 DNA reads TGTGCCAGCAGCGGGTTCCCTGGGGCCAACGTCCTGACTTTC.

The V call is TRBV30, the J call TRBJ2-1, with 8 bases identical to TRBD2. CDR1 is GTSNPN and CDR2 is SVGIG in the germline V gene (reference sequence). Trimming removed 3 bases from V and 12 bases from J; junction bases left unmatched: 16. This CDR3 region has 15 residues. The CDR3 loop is CAWSRQGTREGSQFF. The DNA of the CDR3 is TGTGCCTGGAGCCGCCAAGGGACTAGGGAAGGGTCGCAGTTCTTC.

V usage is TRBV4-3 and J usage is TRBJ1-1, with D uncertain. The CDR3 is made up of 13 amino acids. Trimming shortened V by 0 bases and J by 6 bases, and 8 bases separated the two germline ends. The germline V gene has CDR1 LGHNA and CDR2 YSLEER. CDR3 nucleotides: TGCGCCAGCAGCCAAGAAGCGGCAGCTGAAGCTTTCTTT. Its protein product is CASSQEAAAEAFF.

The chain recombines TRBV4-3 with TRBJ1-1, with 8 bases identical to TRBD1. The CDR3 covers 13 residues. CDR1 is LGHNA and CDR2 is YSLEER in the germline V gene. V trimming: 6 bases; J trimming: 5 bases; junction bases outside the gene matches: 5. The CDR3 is CASRLQGGTEAFF. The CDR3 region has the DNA TGCGCCAGCAGACTACAGGGGGGGACTGAAGCTTTCTTT.

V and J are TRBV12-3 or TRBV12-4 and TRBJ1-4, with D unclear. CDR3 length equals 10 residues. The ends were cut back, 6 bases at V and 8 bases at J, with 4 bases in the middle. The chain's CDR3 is CASRGEKLFF. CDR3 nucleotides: TGTGCCAGCAGAGGGGAAAAACTGTTTTTT.

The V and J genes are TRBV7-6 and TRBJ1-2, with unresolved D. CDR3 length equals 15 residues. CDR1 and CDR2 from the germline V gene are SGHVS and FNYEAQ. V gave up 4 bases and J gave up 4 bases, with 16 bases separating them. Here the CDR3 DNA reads TGTGCCAGCAGCTCCGCCCCTCGGGTTAGCTATGGCTACACCTTC. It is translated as CASSSAPRVSYGYTF.

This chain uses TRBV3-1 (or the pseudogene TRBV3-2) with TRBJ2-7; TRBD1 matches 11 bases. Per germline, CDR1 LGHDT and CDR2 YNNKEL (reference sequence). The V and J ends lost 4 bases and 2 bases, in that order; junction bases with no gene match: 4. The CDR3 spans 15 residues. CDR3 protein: CASSPDRGRTYEQYF. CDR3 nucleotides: TGTGCCAGCAGCCCGGACAGGGGGCGAACCTACGAGCAGTACTTC.

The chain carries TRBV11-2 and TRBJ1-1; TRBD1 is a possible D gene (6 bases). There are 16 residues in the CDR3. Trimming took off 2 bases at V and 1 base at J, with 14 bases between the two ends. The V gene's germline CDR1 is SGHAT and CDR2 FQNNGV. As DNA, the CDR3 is TGTGCCAGCAGCTTAAAACTCGGGACACCGAACACTGAAGCTTTCTTT. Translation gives CASSLKLGTPNTEAFF.

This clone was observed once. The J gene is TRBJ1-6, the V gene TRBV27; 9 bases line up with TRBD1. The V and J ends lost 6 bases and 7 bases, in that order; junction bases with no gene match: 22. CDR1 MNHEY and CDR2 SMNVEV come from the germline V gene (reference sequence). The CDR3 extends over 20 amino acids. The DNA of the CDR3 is TGTGCCAGCAGCCTCTTGAGTGGGACAGGGAGTTTTGTAGGCAATTCACCCCTCCACTTT. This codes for CASSLLSGTGSFVGNSPLHF.

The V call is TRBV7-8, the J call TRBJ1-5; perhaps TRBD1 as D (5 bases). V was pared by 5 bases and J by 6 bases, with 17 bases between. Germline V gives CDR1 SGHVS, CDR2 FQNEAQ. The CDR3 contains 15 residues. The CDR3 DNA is TGTGCCAGCAGCCCGACAGCATTTTCCCTTCAGCCCCAGCATTTT. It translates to CASSPTAFSLQPQHF.

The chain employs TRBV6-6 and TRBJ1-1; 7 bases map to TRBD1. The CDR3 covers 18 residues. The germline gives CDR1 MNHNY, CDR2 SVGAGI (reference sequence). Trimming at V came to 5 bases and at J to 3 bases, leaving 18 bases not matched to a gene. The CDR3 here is CASSPQYRRGRLDTEAFF. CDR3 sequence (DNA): TGTGCCAGCAGTCCTCAATACCGAAGGGGGCGCCTGGACACTGAAGCTTTCTTT.

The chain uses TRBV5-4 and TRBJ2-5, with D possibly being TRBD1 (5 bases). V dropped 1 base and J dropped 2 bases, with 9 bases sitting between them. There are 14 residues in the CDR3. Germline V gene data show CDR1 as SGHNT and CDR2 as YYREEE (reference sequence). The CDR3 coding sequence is TGTGCCAGCAGCTTGCCAGGGTCGCAAGAGACCCAGTACTTC. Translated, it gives CASSLPGSQETQYF.

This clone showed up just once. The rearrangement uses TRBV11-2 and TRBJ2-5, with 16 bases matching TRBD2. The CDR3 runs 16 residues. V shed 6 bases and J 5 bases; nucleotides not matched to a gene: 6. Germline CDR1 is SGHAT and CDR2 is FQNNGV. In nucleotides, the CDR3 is TGTGCCAGCAGTCCGGGACTAGCGGGGGGGGTGGAGACCCAGTACTTC. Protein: CASSPGLAGGVETQYF.

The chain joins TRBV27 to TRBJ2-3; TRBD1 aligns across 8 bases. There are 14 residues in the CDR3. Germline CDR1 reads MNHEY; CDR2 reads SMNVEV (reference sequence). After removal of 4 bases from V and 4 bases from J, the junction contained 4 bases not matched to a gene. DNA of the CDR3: TGTGCCAGCAGTTGGGCAGGGGGCGCAGATACGCAGTATTTT. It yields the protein CASSWAGGADTQYF.

DNA of the CDR3: TGTGCCAGCAGCCCGGGTGGGGACACTGAAGCTTTCTTT. Its translation is CASSPGGDTEAFF. The chain joins TRBV5-4 to TRBJ1-1; D gene unclear. The CDR3 is 13 amino acids. Germline V CDR1 and CDR2: SGHNT, YYREEE (reference sequence). The V end lost 4 bases, the J end lost 3 bases, and 10 bases lay between the germline ends.

CDR3 nucleotide sequence: TGTGCCAGCAGCGGACAGGGGCTCCCTCGGGCTTTCTTT. It specifies CASSGQGLPRAFF. The chain carries TRBV3-1 (or the pseudogene TRBV3-2) and TRBJ1-1, with TRBD1 matching 9 bases. CDR3 length: 13 residues. Trimming cost V 5 bases and J 11 bases; bases outside gene matches: 9. Germline-derived CDR1 and CDR2 are LGHDT and YNNKEL (reference sequence).

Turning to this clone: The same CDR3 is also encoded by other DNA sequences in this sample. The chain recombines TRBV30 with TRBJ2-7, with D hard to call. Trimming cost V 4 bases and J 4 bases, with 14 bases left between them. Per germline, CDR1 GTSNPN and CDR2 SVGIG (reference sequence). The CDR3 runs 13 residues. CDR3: CAWTSGTLYEQYF. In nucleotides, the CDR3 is TGTGCCTGGACCTCCGGAACTCTTTACGAGCAGTACTTC.

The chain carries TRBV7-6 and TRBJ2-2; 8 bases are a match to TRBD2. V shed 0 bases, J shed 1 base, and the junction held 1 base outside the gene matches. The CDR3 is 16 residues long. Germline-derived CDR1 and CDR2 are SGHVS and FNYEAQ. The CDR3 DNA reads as TGTGCCAGCAGCTTAGCCAGCGGGGGGAACACCGGGGAGCTGTTTTTT. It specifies CASSLASGGNTGELFF.